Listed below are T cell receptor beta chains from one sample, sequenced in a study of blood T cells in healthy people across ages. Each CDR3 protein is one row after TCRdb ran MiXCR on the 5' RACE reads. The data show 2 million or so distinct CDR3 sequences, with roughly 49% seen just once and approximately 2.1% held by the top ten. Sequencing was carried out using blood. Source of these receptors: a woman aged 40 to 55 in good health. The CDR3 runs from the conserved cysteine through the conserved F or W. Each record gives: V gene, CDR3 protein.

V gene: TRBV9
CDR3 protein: CASSAPRGEENEQFF

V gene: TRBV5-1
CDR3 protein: CASSSTVTRAEAFF

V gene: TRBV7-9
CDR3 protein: CASSLGQGKDEKLFF

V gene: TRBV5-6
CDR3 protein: CASSLSWVSESGNQPQHF

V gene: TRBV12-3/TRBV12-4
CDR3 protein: CASSLMGSKETQYF

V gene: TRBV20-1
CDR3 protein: CSARGPEGVPGANVLTF

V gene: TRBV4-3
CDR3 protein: CASSQRQGEGDTQYF

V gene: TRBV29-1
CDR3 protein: CSTGQGLNTEAFF

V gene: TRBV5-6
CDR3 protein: CASSLTLQGGWDGYTF

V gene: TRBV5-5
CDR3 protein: CASSTGTGGAYYGYTF

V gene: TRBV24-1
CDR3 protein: CATSGRTSGGADTQYF

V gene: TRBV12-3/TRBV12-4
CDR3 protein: CASSPGTPNSPLHF

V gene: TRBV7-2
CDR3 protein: CASSFRDSIEQETQYF

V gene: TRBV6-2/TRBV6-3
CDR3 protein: CASSPSPGKAQETQYF

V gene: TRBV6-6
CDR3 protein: CASSYSEGADEQYF

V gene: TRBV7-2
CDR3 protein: CASNLGAGRNSPLHF

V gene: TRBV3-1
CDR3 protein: CASSQRQETQYF

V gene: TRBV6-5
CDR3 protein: CASSLWGDYEQYF

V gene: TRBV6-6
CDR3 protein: CASLTGQGRHIQYF

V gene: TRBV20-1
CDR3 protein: CSATGTGRTEAFF

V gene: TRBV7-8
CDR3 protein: CASSAVGPRDEQYF

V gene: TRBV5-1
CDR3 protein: CASSGGTGMDYGYTF

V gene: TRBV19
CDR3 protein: CARVLDRGFYGYTF

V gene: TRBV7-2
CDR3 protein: CASSLAASGNHEQYF

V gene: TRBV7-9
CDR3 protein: CASSLDGTEKAFF

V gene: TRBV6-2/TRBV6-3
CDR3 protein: CASSHYGYTF

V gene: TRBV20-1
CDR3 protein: CSAPSLQLAGRYNEQFF

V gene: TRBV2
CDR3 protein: CASREIRGPTSNQPQHF

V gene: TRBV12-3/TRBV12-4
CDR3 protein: CASSPQTALGNQPQHF

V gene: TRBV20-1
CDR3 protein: CSARSPSVNTDTQYF

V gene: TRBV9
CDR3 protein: CASSATQGSTGANVLTF

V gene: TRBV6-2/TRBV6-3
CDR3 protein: CAGKTTGSQETQFF

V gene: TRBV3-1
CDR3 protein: CASSQLTTDTQYF

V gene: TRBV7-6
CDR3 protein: CASSWTSGSNEQYF

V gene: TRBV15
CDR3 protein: CDTSRSRGTGYGYTF

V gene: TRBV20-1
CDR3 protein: CGATGNQETQYF

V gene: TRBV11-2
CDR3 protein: CASSRRADTQYF